This T cell receptor (beta chain) was sequenced for a study of cytomegalovirus exposure and HLA in healthy donors. Comments on this clone: No antigen is known for it.

It was with 60 Vbeta and 13 Jbeta primers that the PCR ran. The assay was immunoSEQ multiplex PCR, and TCRdb's table has in-frame clones only and misses some. The repertoire holds roughly 150,000 clones, with about 80% as singletons. Germline trimming cut 1 base from V and 7 bases from J; bases unmatched to any gene: 7. CDR3 length: 15 amino acids. CDR1 is SGHRS and CDR2 is YFSETQ in the germline V gene. Regarding the study as a whole: Trimming of TCR beta V- and J-genes showed a link, identified in a later analysis, to a missense DCLRE1C variant. Immune exposure information comprised only CMV serostatus. Later, an analysis found that common viral pathogens appeared to be linked with several of the most significant clusters.

This receptor was taken from a woman in her forties in good health and CMV-seronegative. The J gene is TRBJ2-2, the V gene TRBV5-1; 7 bases agree with TRBD1. The sequencing sample was made of PBMCs. Here the CDR3 reads CASSLSGTVGGELFF. CDR3 nucleotides: TGCGCCAGCAGCTTGTCCGGGACAGTGGGCGGGGAGCTGTTTTTT.